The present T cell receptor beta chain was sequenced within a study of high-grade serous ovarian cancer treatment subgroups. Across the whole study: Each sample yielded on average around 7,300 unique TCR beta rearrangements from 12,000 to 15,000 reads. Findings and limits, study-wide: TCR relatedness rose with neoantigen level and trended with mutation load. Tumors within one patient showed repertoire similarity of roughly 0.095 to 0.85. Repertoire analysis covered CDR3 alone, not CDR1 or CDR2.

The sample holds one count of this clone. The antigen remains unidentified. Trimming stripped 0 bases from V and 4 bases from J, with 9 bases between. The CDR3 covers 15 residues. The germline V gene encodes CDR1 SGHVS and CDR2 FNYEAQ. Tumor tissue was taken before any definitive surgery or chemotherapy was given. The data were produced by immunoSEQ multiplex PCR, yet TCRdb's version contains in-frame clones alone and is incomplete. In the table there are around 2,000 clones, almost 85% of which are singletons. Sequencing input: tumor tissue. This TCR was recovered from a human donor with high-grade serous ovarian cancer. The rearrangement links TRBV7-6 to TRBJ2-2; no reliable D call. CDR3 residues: CASSLAGSATGELFF. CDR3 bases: TGTGCCAGCAGCTTAGCAGGGTCCGCCACCGGGGAGCTGTTTTTT.